This T cell receptor (beta chain) was identified in a study of human T cells and chemical hapten exposure. This clonotype was seen a handful of times. Individual cDNA molecules (in the library) carried attached unique molecular identifiers. From the 5' RACE reads, TCRdb called clonotypes with MiXCR, one entry per CDR3 protein. There are 80,000 or so distinct CDR3 sequences in the sample; approximately 16% occur only once, and 6.5% to 7% lies in the top ten. Total RNA extraction was carried out from unfractionated whole blood. Germline assignment: CDR1 DFQATT and CDR2 SNEGSKA (reference sequence). V lost 0 bases and J 5 bases, leaving 19 bases between the germline ends. This CDR3 is 17 amino acids long.

The receptor was derived from a female donor in good health. The rearrangement joins TRBV20-1 to TRBJ1-4; no definite D call. CDR3 protein: CSARDRDRGSSNEKLFF. The CDR3 bases are TGCAGTGCTAGAGATCGGGATCGTGGTTCCTCCAATGAAAAACTGTTTTTT.